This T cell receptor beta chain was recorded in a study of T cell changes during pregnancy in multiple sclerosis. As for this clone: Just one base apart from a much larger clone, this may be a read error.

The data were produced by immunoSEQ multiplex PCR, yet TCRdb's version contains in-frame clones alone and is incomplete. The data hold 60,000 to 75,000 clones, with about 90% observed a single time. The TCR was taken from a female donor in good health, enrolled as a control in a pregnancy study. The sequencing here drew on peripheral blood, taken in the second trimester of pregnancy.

CDR3 DNA sequence: TGTGCCAGCAGTGACTCGGCTAGCAATGAGCAGTTCTTC. Translated: CASSDSASNEQFF. V gene TRBV6-4 combines with J gene TRBJ2-1, with no clear D. CDR1 and CDR2 from the germline V gene are MRHNA and SNTAGT. The CDR3 has 13 residues. Trimming removed 0 bases at V and 6 bases at J, with 6 bases between.